A selection of T cell receptor beta chains follows, all from one sample in a study of OX40 agonist ivuxolimab in advanced cancers. The assay was immunoSEQ multiplex PCR, and TCRdb's table has in-frame clones only and misses some. The sample records roughly 56,000 clones, 80% to 85% being singletons. Sequencing used CD4+ or CD8+ T cells sorted from blood, obtained in a trial of the OX40 agonist ivuxolimab. These receptors were collected from an adult with an advanced solid tumor such as melanoma, head and neck, liver or kidney cancer. Both conserved end residues are part of each CDR3. Each record gives: clone size, V gene, CDR3 length, D gene, J gene, CDR3 protein, CDR3 DNA. The D gene is left open where the match is weak. Clone size, where shown, is once, few, many, or a class for clones that have expanded.

-	TRBV25-1	18	-	TRBJ1-6	CASSGPPRPNSYNSPLHF	TGTGCCAGCAGTGGCCCTCCGCGGCCGAACTCCTATAATTCACCCCTCCACTTT
few	TRBV5-6	13	-	TRBJ1-6	CASSLDVNSPLHF	TGTGCCAGCAGCTTAGACGTAAATTCACCCCTCCACTTT
once	TRBV6-6	16	TRBD2	TRBJ2-7	CASSYTSSGSTYEQYF	TGTGCCAGCAGTTACACATCTAGCGGGTCCACCTACGAGCAGTACTTC
few	TRBV19	16	TRBD1	TRBJ2-3	CASSTRTGFYTDTQYF	TGTGCCAGTAGTACTAGGACAGGCTTTTACACAGATACGCAGTATTTT
-	TRBV18	15	-	TRBJ2-2	CASSPPLPNTGELFF	TGTGCCAGCTCACCACCTCTTCCGAACACCGGGGAGCTGTTTTTT
-	TRBV28	14	TRBD1	TRBJ2-7	CASSSGTGPYEQYF	TGTGCCAGCAGTTCCGGGACAGGGCCCTACGAGCAGTACTTC
-	TRBV7-3	16	TRBD2	TRBJ2-5	CASSPFSGGARETQYF	TGTGCCAGCAGCCCTTTTAGCGGGGGGGCCCGAGAGACCCAGTACTTC
-	TRBV28	15	TRBD1	TRBJ2-5	CASSLGGTGYETQYF	TGTGCCAGCAGTCTCGGGGGGACAGGGTACGAGACCCAGTACTTC
-	TRBV5-1	17	TRBD2	TRBJ2-6	CASSLTAGSSGANVLTF	TGCGCCAGCAGCTTGACAGCGGGATCCTCTGGGGCCAACGTCCTGACTTTC
-	TRBV29-1	13	-	TRBJ1-2	CSVEGTIGSGYTF	TGCAGCGTTGAGGGGACTATAGGTAGCGGCTACACCTTC
-	TRBV2	11	-	TRBJ2-5	CASLVAETQYF	TGTGCCAGCCTAGTGGCAGAGACCCAGTACTTC
-	TRBV28	16	-	TRBJ1-2	CASSLLMVQVIYGYTF	TGTGCCAGCAGTTTATTAATGGTACAGGTGATCTATGGCTACACCTTC
few	TRBV7-8	15	TRBD2	TRBJ2-1	CASSAALAGDNEQFF	TGTGCCAGCAGCGCCGCTCTAGCGGGGGACAATGAGCAGTTCTTC
-	TRBV5-8	11	-	TRBJ2-1	CASSRQTGQFF	TGTGCCAGCAGCCGTCAGACTGGGCAGTTCTTC
-	TRBV5-1	15	TRBD1	TRBJ1-3	CASSFSGTATDTIYF	TGCGCCAGCAGCTTTAGTGGGACAGCTACAGACACCATATATTTT
-	TRBV18	13	TRBD1	TRBJ1-2	CASSHGQGGGYTF	TGTGCCAGCTCCCACGGACAGGGAGGTGGCTACACCTTC
-	TRBV9	15	TRBD1	TRBJ1-4	CASSVDRGRSEKLFF	TGTGCCAGCAGCGTAGACAGGGGTAGAAGTGAAAAACTGTTTTTT
-	TRBV29-1	13	-	TRBJ2-5	CSVTGFDGETQYF	TGCAGCGTTACAGGGTTTGACGGGGAGACCCAGTACTTC
-	TRBV7-6	17	-	TRBJ2-3	CASSKNQPGQPTDTQYF	TGTGCCAGCAGCAAAAACCAACCAGGACAGCCCACAGATACGCAGTATTTT
few	TRBV30	13	TRBD1	TRBJ1-5	CAWRDRDNQPQHF	TGTGCCTGGAGGGACAGGGACAATCAGCCCCAGCATTTT
-	TRBV30	16	-	TRBJ1-6	CAWSVVGGSDNSPLHF	TGTGCCTGGAGTGTAGTAGGGGGGTCGGATAATTCACCCCTCCACTTT
-	TRBV5-1	14	-	TRBJ1-1	CASSSREKGTEAFF	TGCGCCAGCAGCTCCAGGGAAAAGGGCACTGAAGCTTTCTTT
once	TRBV19	18	-	TRBJ1-4	CASSIDMAGRVLNEKLFF	TGTGCCAGTAGTATAGATATGGCAGGCCGGGTCCTAAATGAAAAACTGTTTTTT
once	TRBV5-1	16	-	TRBJ2-7	CASSLGPGISSYEQYF	TGCGCCAGCAGCTTGGGTCCCGGGATAAGCTCCTACGAGCAGTACTTC
-	TRBV18	13	-	TRBJ2-7	CASSPQGDYEQYF	TGTGCCAGCTCACCACAGGGGGATTACGAGCAGTACTTC
-	TRBV7-6	16	-	TRBJ2-7	CASSLSTPGSSYEQYF	TGTGCCAGCAGCTTAAGTACGCCAGGGAGCTCCTACGAGCAGTACTTC
-	TRBV6-1	16	-	TRBJ1-3	CASSETGAASGNTIYF	TGTGCCAGCAGTGAAACCGGAGCCGCATCTGGAAACACCATATATTTT
-	TRBV15	17	TRBD2	TRBJ2-7	CATSRDSVGTTPYEQYF	TGTGCCACCAGCAGAGATTCAGTGGGGACTACACCCTACGAGCAGTACTTC
-	TRBV5-1	14	-	TRBJ2-5	CASSLAGTEETQYF	TGCGCCAGCAGCTTGGCCGGGACCGAGGAGACCCAGTACTTC
-	TRBV5-4	16	TRBD2	TRBJ2-7	CASSPIGGTSGAEQYF	TGTGCCAGCAGCCCCATTGGCGGGACTAGCGGGGCCGAGCAGTACTTC
-	TRBV6-1	14	TRBD1	TRBJ2-5	CAGSTGPLQETQYF	TGTGCCGGATCGACAGGGCCGCTACAAGAGACCCAGTACTTC
-	TRBV6-5	13	-	TRBJ2-5	CASKGQPQETQYF	TGTGCCAGCAAAGGACAGCCCCAAGAGACCCAGTACTTC
few	TRBV19	14	-	TRBJ1-1	CASSGDLENTEAFF	TGTGCCAGTAGTGGGGACCTAGAGAACACTGAAGCTTTCTTT
-	TRBV30	12	TRBD2	TRBJ2-7	CAWRLAGFEQYF	TGTGCCTGGCGACTAGCTGGTTTCGAGCAGTACTTC
few	TRBV18	12	-	TRBJ1-4	CASSPDSEKLFF	TGTGCCAGCTCACCGGATAGTGAAAAACTGTTTTTT
-	TRBV7-2	13	-	TRBJ2-1	CASSLGADNEQFF	TGTGCCAGCAGCTTAGGGGCGGACAATGAGCAGTTCTTC
few	TRBV6-1	16	-	TRBJ1-1	CASSEALGALVTEAFF	TGTGCCAGCAGTGAAGCGCTTGGGGCTCTAGTCACTGAAGCTTTCTTT
-	TRBV9	13	TRBD1	TRBJ2-7	CASSVGQGREQYF	TGTGCCAGCAGCGTAGGACAGGGACGCGAGCAGTACTTC
-	TRBV30	18	-	TRBJ2-4	CAWSVNPLAGRSGNIQYF	TGTGCCTGGAGCGTAAATCCTCTGGCAGGGAGATCTGGGAACATTCAGTACTTC
once	TRBV5-1	15	TRBD1	TRBJ2-7	CASSLGGQGLNEQYF	TGCGCCAGCAGCTTAGGAGGACAGGGACTTAACGAGCAGTACTTC
-	TRBV5-1	12	-	TRBJ2-5	CASGRTQETQYF	TGCGCCAGCGGTCGGACCCAAGAGACCCAGTACTTC
-	TRBV19	13	-	TRBJ2-3	CASIWRDTDTQYF	TGTGCCAGTATCTGGAGAGACACAGATACGCAGTATTTT
-	TRBV5-8	14	-	TRBJ1-2	CASSLEGFNYGYTF	TGTGCCAGCAGCTTGGAGGGATTTAACTATGGCTACACCTTC
-	TRBV29-1	14	-	TRBJ1-3	CSVEGTYSGNTIYF	TGCAGCGTTGAGGGGACCTACTCTGGAAACACCATATATTTT
-	TRBV7-3	13	-	TRBJ1-5	CASSLSENQPQHF	TGTGCCAGCAGCTTATCCGAGAATCAGCCCCAGCATTTT
-	TRBV2	12	TRBD1	TRBJ2-7	CASAGGGNEQYF	TGTGCCAGCGCAGGGGGTGGGAACGAGCAGTACTTC
-	TRBV19	14	-	TRBJ2-7	CASSSGGDYYEQYF	TGTGCCAGTAGTTCGGGCGGTGACTACTACGAGCAGTACTTC
-	TRBV2	15	TRBD1	TRBJ2-7	CASSRTGSAAYEQYF	TGTGCCAGCAGTCGGACAGGGTCTGCGGCCTACGAGCAGTACTTC
-	TRBV27	16	TRBD1	TRBJ2-2	CASSFWGTGNNGELFF	TGTGCCAGCAGTTTTTGGGGGACAGGGAATAACGGGGAGCTGTTTTTT
-	TRBV19	15	-	TRBJ1-6	CASSSTGSSNSPLHF	TGTGCCAGTAGTTCCACCGGGTCATCTAATTCACCCCTCCACTTT
-	TRBV4-1	16	-	TRBJ2-1	CASSQASLSAYNEQFF	TGCGCCAGCAGCCAAGCTTCCTTATCTGCCTACAATGAGCAGTTCTTC
-	TRBV18	14	-	TRBJ2-7	CASSPPSSSYEQYF	TGTGCCAGCTCACCCCCCTCGTCGAGCTACGAGCAGTACTTC
-	TRBV18	13	-	TRBJ2-5	CASSPGQVETQYF	TGTGCCAGCTCACCGGGCCAGGTCGAGACCCAGTACTTC
-	TRBV5-1	14	-	TRBJ1-4	CASSQTGWDEKLFF	TGCGCCAGCAGCCAGACTGGGTGGGACGAAAAACTGTTTTTT
-	TRBV4-2	16	-	TRBJ2-3	CASSQGTSRDTDTQYF	TGTGCCAGCAGCCAAGGGACGAGCAGGGACACAGATACGCAGTATTTT
-	TRBV7-9	14	-	TRBJ2-3	CASSLDSYTDTQYF	TGTGCCAGCAGCTTGGACTCATACACAGATACGCAGTATTTT